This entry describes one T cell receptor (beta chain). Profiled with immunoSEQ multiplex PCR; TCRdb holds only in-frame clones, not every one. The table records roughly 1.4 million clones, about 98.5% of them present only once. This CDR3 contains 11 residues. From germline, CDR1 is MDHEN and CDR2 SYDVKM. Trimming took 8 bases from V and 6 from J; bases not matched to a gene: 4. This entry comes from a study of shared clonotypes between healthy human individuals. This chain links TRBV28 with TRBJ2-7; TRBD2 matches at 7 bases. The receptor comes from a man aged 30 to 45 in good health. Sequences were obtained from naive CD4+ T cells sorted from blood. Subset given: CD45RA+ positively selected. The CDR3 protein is CASGGGGEQYF. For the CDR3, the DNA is TGTGCCAGCGGGGGGGGTGGCGAGCAGTACTTC.